The 12 T cell receptor beta chains listed next were all sequenced from one sample in a study of T cells after yellow fever vaccination (dated by TCRdb to the late 2010s). Library generation was performed with 5' RACE. The run used an Illumina NovaSeq 6000. TCRdb reprocessed the public reads (quality trimming at Q25 with fastp, clone calling with MiXCR) and kept in-frame beta chains. A single entry per CDR3 protein holds the most common genes and DNA from its merged rows. The sample table records about 300,000 distinct CDR3 sequences; roughly 9% of these occur just once. Around 3.3% of the sample is taken by the ten largest. The sample's treatment or condition label is to be understood as: live attenuated yellow fever vaccine strain. The source material was CD4+ T cells sorted from PBMCs, sampled 5 days after the yellow fever booster vaccination. These receptors were obtained from a man in his late teens or twenties who received the YFV17D yellow fever vaccine.

This clonotype was observed many times. The genes are TRBV12-3 or TRBV12-4 and TRBJ2-2; 7 bases line up with TRBD1. The CDR3 spans 12 residues. V lost 6 bases to trimming and J lost 9 bases; unmatched junction nucleotides: 4. In DNA form, the CDR3 reads TGTGCCAGCAGCTCACAGGGGAGGGAGCTGTTTTTT. Protein sequence: CASSSQGRELFF.

The rearrangement links TRBV20-1 to TRBJ2-5; tentative D call: TRBD2 (5 bases). The V and J ends lost 0 bases and 7 bases respectively, with 12 bases between them. There are 13 residues in the CDR3. Germline lookup yields CDR1 DFQATT and CDR2 SNEGSKA (reference sequence). CDR3 sequence: CSAREPVSGTQYF. As DNA, the CDR3 is TGCAGTGCTAGAGAGCCGGTCAGCGGGACCCAGTACTTC.

This clonotype was seen at least ten times. The genes are TRBV4-1 and TRBJ2-5; maybe TRBD1 (6 bases). The V gene's germline CDR1 is MGHRA and CDR2 YSYEKL. V dropped 1 base and J dropped 5 bases, with 17 bases sitting between them. The CDR3 sequence is 16 residues long. CDR3 in amino acids: CASSQVWTAKLETQYF. CDR3 bases: TGCGCCAGCAGCCAAGTGTGGACAGCGAAATTGGAGACCCAGTACTTC.

This clonotype showed up just a few times. The chain carries TRBV6-5 and TRBJ1-1; 7 bases are shared with TRBD1. The CDR3 consists of 15 residues. CDR1 MNHEY and CDR2 SVGAGI come from the germline V gene. Trimming removed 4 bases from V and 4 bases from J; junction bases left unmatched: 9. CDR3 region: CASSLQTGLGTEAFF. The CDR3, as DNA: TGTGCCAGCAGTTTACAGACAGGGCTGGGCACTGAAGCTTTCTTT.

This clonotype was observed a few times. The J gene is TRBJ2-2, the V gene TRBV5-1; 8 positions agree with TRBD1. The J segment lost 1 base and the V segment lost 5 bases, leaving 4 bases of the junction unmatched. CDR1 is SGHRS and CDR2 is YFSETQ in the germline V gene. The CDR3 loop spans 15 amino acids. CDR3 DNA: TGCGCCAGCAGGGGGACAGGTTTGAACACCGGGGAGCTGTTTTTT. It codes for CASRGTGLNTGELFF.

There are many counts of this clonotype. This chain links TRBV27 with TRBJ1-2; 9 positions agree with TRBD1. The CDR3 loop spans 16 amino acids. From germline, CDR1 is MNHEY and CDR2 SMNVEV (reference sequence). V was clipped by 5 bases and J by 3 bases; unmatched bases: 10. CDR3 protein: CASSPITGTGYYGYTF. The CDR3 nucleotides are TGTGCCAGCAGTCCAATTACTGGGACAGGGTACTATGGCTACACCTTC.

The chain carries TRBV27 and TRBJ1-5; D unclear. The CDR3 covers 14 residues. The germline CDR1 and CDR2 sequences are MNHEY and SMNVEV (reference sequence). V shed 2 bases and J shed 3 bases, with 8 bases lying between them. CDR3 in amino acids: CASSLSRNNQPQHF. CDR3 coding DNA: TGTGCCAGCAGTTTAAGCAGAAACAATCAGCCCCAGCATTTT.

The chain combines TRBV7-8 with TRBJ1-5; D remains unclear. Germline CDR1 SGHVS, CDR2 FQNEAQ. The CDR3 loop spans 12 amino acids. The V and J ends lost 4 bases and 5 bases respectively, with 6 bases between them. CDR3 protein: CASSSSHQPQHF. The CDR3, as DNA: TGTGCCAGCAGCTCCTCTCATCAGCCCCAGCATTTT.

This clonotype was picked up many times. The rearrangement joins TRBV2 to TRBJ2-2; D possibly uses TRBD1 or TRBD2 (5 bases each). From germline, CDR1 is SNHLY and CDR2 FYNNEI. The CDR3 runs 13 residues. The ends were cut back, 6 bases at V and 7 bases at J, with 12 bases in the middle. The CDR3 protein is CASRFQGDGELFF. The CDR3 nucleotides are TGTGCCAGCAGGTTCCAGGGAGACGGGGAGCTGTTTTTT.

This chain joins TRBV30 and TRBJ1-4; maybe TRBD1 (5 bases). CDR3 length: 15 amino acids. Germline CDR1 is GTSNPN and CDR2 is SVGIG (reference sequence). Trimming left V 3 bases short and J 8 bases short, with 19 bases between. The CDR3 DNA follows: TGTGCCTGGAGCAACGGGGTAACGCGGGGGGAAAAACTGTTTTTT. The encoded protein is CAWSNGVTRGEKLFF.

This clonotype was observed a handful of times. The chain couples TRBV2 to TRBJ1-1; D gene ambiguous. The germline gives CDR1 SNHLY, CDR2 FYNNEI. The CDR3 is made up of 13 amino acids. V lost 7 bases to trimming and J lost 1 base, with 10 bases between them. The CDR3 nucleotides read TGTGCCAGCACGGTCGAAGAGAACACTGAAGCTTTCTTT. It encodes CASTVEENTEAFF. Complete variable domain (other parts from reference TRBV2 and TRBJ1-1): EPEVTQTPSHQVTQMGQEVILRCVPISNHLYFYWYRQILGQKVEFLVSFYNNEISEKSEIFDDQFSVERPDGSNFTLKIRSTKLEDSAMYFCASTVEENTEAFFGQGTRLTVV.

This chain uses TRBV20-1 with TRBJ2-5; the match to TRBD2 covers 9 bases. The CDR3 covers 14 residues. Germline V gives CDR1 DFQATT, CDR2 SNEGSKA (reference sequence). Trimming removed 5 bases from V and 2 bases from J; junction bases left unmatched: 6. DNA for the CDR3: TGCAGTGCTCGTTCTAGCGGGGTTCAAGAGACCCAGTACTTC. Amino acid sequence: CSARSSGVQETQYF.